This entry lists 29 T cell receptor beta chains sequenced from one sample in a study of blood T cell repertoires in COVID-19. Repertoires were generated with immunoSEQ multiplex PCR, while TCRdb's copy carries only in-frame clones and drops some. The sample has 97,000 or so clones; around 87% are singletons. Sequencing used peripheral blood. The receptors were sampled from a man aged 45-65 years with active or convalescent COVID-19.

The rearrangement links TRBV12-3 or TRBV12-4 to TRBJ2-1, with a weak D call TRBD2 (7 bases). This CDR3 has 13 amino acids. V shed 4 bases and J shed 7 bases, with 11 bases lying between them. The CDR3 loop reads CASSWAGANEQFF. CDR3 nucleotides: TGTGCCAGCAGTTGGGCGGGGGCAAATGAGCAGTTCTTC.

This chain links TRBV30 with TRBJ2-7, with TRBD1 matching 10 bases. J was trimmed by 6 bases and V by 1 base; bases with no gene match: 0. The CDR3 loop spans 12 amino acids. Germline CDR1 and CDR2: GTSNPN and SVGIG (reference sequence). The CDR3 coding sequence is TGTGCCTGGAGTGGGACAGGGGGCGAGCAGTACTTC. Translated: CAWSGTGGEQYF.

As concerns this clone: The sample carries other DNA sequences with the same CDR3. The chain carries TRBV15 and TRBJ2-5, with a possible D match to TRBD1 (6 bases). The germline gives CDR1 LNHNV, CDR2 YYDKDF (reference sequence). Trimming shortened V by 5 bases and J by 1 base, and 11 bases separated the two germline ends. The CDR3 totals 14 residues. CDR3 nucleotide sequence: TGTGCCACCAGCTCACGGGACATCCAAGAGACCCAGTACTTC. It yields the protein CATSSRDIQETQYF.

V is TRBV10-3 and J is TRBJ1-4, with 7 bases fitting TRBD1. Germline CDR1 is ENHRY and CDR2 is SYGVKD. The length of the CDR3 is 15 residues. V lost 4 bases to trimming and J lost 7 bases; unmatched junction nucleotides: 9. The CDR3 region has the DNA TGTGCCATCAGTGGGATGACAGGGCCGGGTGAAAAACTGTTTTTT. It specifies CAISGMTGPGEKLFF.

This clone was seen a single time. The gene calls are TRBV27 and TRBJ1-1, with 7 positions matching TRBD1. Unmatched junction bases numbered 7, after V lost 7 bases and J lost 2 bases. Germline CDR1 and CDR2: MNHEY and SMNVEV (reference sequence). The CDR3 spans 14 residues. CDR3 coding DNA: TGTGCCAGCAAATTACAGGGGCCTAACACTGAAGCTTTCTTT. Translated: CASKLQGPNTEAFF.

The chain employs TRBV15 and TRBJ1-5; D gene ambiguous. The CDR3 length is 17 residues. CDR1 and CDR2 (germline): LNHNV, YYDKDF (reference sequence). Trimming shortened V by 0 bases and J by 3 bases, and 15 bases separated the two germline ends. This CDR3 is CATSRDHVPGPNQPQHF. The CDR3, as DNA: TGTGCCACCAGCAGAGATCATGTTCCTGGGCCCAATCAGCCCCAGCATTTT.

The chain carries TRBV29-1 and TRBJ2-7, with 8 bases aligning to TRBD1. This CDR3 has 14 amino acids. Germline CDR1 SQVTM, CDR2 ANQGSEA. The ends lost 6 bases at V and 0 bases at J; junction bases unmatched: 7. The DNA for the CDR3 is TGCAGCGTGGCGGGACAGGTCAGCTCCTACGAGCAGTACTTC. Translated, it gives CSVAGQVSSYEQYF.

The V and J genes are TRBV7-2 and TRBJ1-1; D perhaps matches TRBD1 (5 bases). The V end lost 8 bases, the J end lost 4 bases, and 14 bases lay between the germline ends. The CDR3 is 13 amino acids. CDR1 SGHTA and CDR2 FQGNSA come from the germline V gene. CDR3 DNA: TGTGCCAGCGGAACGGGCGGGGGCACTGAAGCTTTCTTT. Its protein is CASGTGGGTEAFF.

This clone has only a few counts. This sequence joins TRBV5-1 and TRBJ1-1; 11 nucleotides agree with TRBD1. The CDR3 totals 15 residues. V shed 1 base and J 6 bases; nucleotides not matched to a gene: 5. The V gene's germline CDR1 is SGHRS and CDR2 YFSETQ. The CDR3, as DNA: TGCGCCAGCAGCTTGTCAGGACAGGGGGCCTCTGAAGCTTTCTTT. Its translation is CASSLSGQGASEAFF.

The chain recombines TRBV2 with TRBJ2-3; D possibly corresponds to TRBD2 (5 bases). The ends were cut back, 4 bases at V and 0 bases at J, with 26 bases in the middle. Germline CDR1 and CDR2: SNHLY and FYNNEI. The CDR3 sequence is 20 residues long. The DNA of the CDR3 is TGTGCCAGCAGTGGGGAGTTGTCCAGTTATCGGATATCTAGCACAGATACGCAGTATTTT. Protein sequence: CASSGELSSYRISSTDTQYF.

The genes are TRBV15 and TRBJ2-5, with 9 bases lining up with TRBD2. This CDR3 is 16 amino acids long. CDR1 and CDR2 (germline): LNHNV, YYDKDF (reference sequence). V was pared by 0 bases and J by 5 bases, with 7 bases of the junction left unmatched. CDR3 amino acids: CATSRDLASGEETQYF. CDR3 nucleotides: TGTGCCACCAGCAGAGATTTGGCTAGCGGGGAGGAGACCCAGTACTTC.

The CDR3 loop reads CASSLAGGNSPLHF. As DNA, the CDR3 is TGTGCCAGCAGCCTAGCGGGCGGGAATTCACCCCTCCACTTT. V is TRBV3-1 (or the pseudogene TRBV3-2) and J is TRBJ1-6, with D unclear. Germline lookup yields CDR1 LGHDT and CDR2 YNNKEL (reference sequence). Trimming cost V 4 bases and J 7 bases, with 11 bases left between them. CDR3 length: 14 amino acids.

The V gene is TRBV11-2, the J gene TRBJ2-5; TRBD2 agrees at 10 bases. The V gene's germline CDR1 is SGHAT and CDR2 FQNNGV. This CDR3 has 16 residues. V was clipped by 2 bases and J by 2 bases; unmatched bases: 5. DNA for the CDR3: TGTGCCAGCAGCTTAAGGCTAGCGGGGGCTCAAGAGACCCAGTACTTC. It translates to CASSLRLAGAQETQYF.

With regard to this clone: Other DNA sequences of this sample code for an identical CDR3. This rearrangement joins TRBV20-1 to TRBJ2-1; D might be TRBD2 (5 bases). V lost 6 bases and J lost 4, with 7 bases in between. The germline CDR1 and CDR2 sequences are DFQATT and SNEGSKA (reference sequence). CDR3 length equals 11 residues. The CDR3 is CSARTYNEQFF. Written as DNA, the CDR3 is TGCAGTGCGAGGACTTACAATGAGCAGTTCTTC.

CDR3 bases: TGCGCCAGCAGTGTCCCAGGGCGGAGGGGCTCACCCCTCCACTTT. This encodes CASSVPGRRGSPLHF. V and J are TRBV10-1 and TRBJ1-6, with D possibly being TRBD1 (5 bases). Per the germline V gene, CDR1 is WNHNN and CDR2 is SYGVQD (reference sequence). This CDR3 is 15 amino acids long. V was pared by 4 bases and J by 10 bases, with 17 bases between.

This chain connects TRBV5-1 to TRBJ2-7, with a possible D match to TRBD2 (6 bases). Germline CDR1 reads SGHRS; CDR2 reads YFSETQ. The V and J ends lost 5 bases and 7 bases respectively, with 7 bases between them. The CDR3 totals 10 residues. As DNA, the CDR3 is TGCGCCAGCAGAGGGAGGGAGCAGTACGTC. Residues: CASRGREQYV.

V is TRBV4-1 and J is TRBJ2-5; TRBD1 aligns across 11 bases. This CDR3 is built from 19 residues. Trimming took 4 bases from V and 1 from J; bases not matched to a gene: 14. CDR1 MGHRA and CDR2 YSYEKL come from the germline V gene. The chain's CDR3 is CASSPRGRFGTGGQETQYF. The DNA of the CDR3 is TGCGCCAGCAGCCCCCGAGGGAGGTTCGGGACAGGGGGCCAAGAGACCCAGTACTTC.

The rearrangement links TRBV28 to TRBJ2-6; TRBD2 aligns across 7 bases. Germline assignment: CDR1 MDHEN and CDR2 SYDVKM. The CDR3 covers 18 residues. V lost 7 bases and J lost 1; bases outside the gene matches: 13. The CDR3 DNA follows: TGTGCCAGCAAGTTGGGGGGGAGGAGGGGATCTGGGGCCAACGTCCTGACTTTC. This translates into CASKLGGRRGSGANVLTF.

The genes are TRBV4-1 and TRBJ1-1, with 8 bases fitting TRBD1. Losses at the gene ends were 6 bases for V and 2 bases for J; bases not matched to a gene: 14. This CDR3 spans 17 amino acids. Germline V CDR1 and CDR2: MGHRA, YSYEKL. CDR3 in DNA: TGCGCCAGCAGTCGTTCATACACGACAGGGGTTAACACTGAAGCTTTCTTT. This translates into CASSRSYTTGVNTEAFF.

The chain uses TRBV5-1 and TRBJ2-7; D call uncertain. The CDR3 runs to 12 residues. Germline CDR1 reads SGHRS; CDR2 reads YFSETQ. V shed 0 bases and J shed 3 bases, with 4 bases lying between them. The CDR3 here is CASSLVNYEQYF. For the CDR3, the DNA is TGCGCCAGCAGCTTGGTAAACTACGAGCAGTACTTC.

The sample holds one count of this clone. This chain links TRBV7-2 with TRBJ1-1; D is possibly TRBD1 (6 bases). V was pared by 3 bases and J by 4 bases, with 9 bases between. The CDR3 extends over 13 amino acids. Germline values: CDR1 SGHTA, CDR2 FQGNSA. The CDR3 sequence is CASSFFRGTEAFF. The CDR3 bases are TGTGCCAGCAGCTTCTTCAGGGGCACTGAAGCTTTCTTT.

This clone was recorded only once. This chain connects TRBV5-6 to TRBJ2-4, with D possibly matching TRBD1 (7 bases). CDR1 and CDR2 (germline): SGHDT, YYEEEE. The CDR3 has 17 amino acids. Trimming left V 0 bases short and J 2 bases short, with 15 bases between. In nucleotides, the CDR3 is TGTGCCAGCAGCTTGGAGGTACAGGGGAGGTCCAAAAACATTCAGTACTTC. Translation: CASSLEVQGRSKNIQYF.

V gene TRBV28 combines with J gene TRBJ1-5; TRBD1 matches at 10 bases. V lost 5 bases and J lost 1; bases outside the gene matches: 8. Germline CDR1 reads MDHEN; CDR2 reads SYDVKM. The CDR3 contains 17 residues. The CDR3 loop is CASSKDRGSGSNQPQHF. The DNA of the CDR3 is TGTGCCAGCAGTAAGGACAGGGGGTCAGGGAGCAATCAGCCCCAGCATTTT. The variable domain in full, completed from reference TRBV28 and TRBJ1-5, reads DVKVTQSSRYLVKRTGEKVFLECVQDMDHENMFWYRQDPGLGLRLIYFSYDVKMKEKGDIPEGYSVSREKKERFSLILESASTNQTSMYLCASSKDRGSGSNQPQHFGDGTRLSIL.

The chain links TRBV19 to TRBJ1-2; possible D gene TRBD1, 6 bases. Deletions cut 6 bases from V and 0 bases from J, with 14 bases between. Germline loops: CDR1 LNHDA, CDR2 SQIVND (reference sequence). The CDR3 length is 15 residues. The CDR3 sequence: CASRTTGLANYGYTF. Here the CDR3 DNA reads TGTGCCAGTAGGACCACAGGGTTGGCTAACTATGGCTACACCTTC.

A single count supports this clone. Here the CDR3 DNA reads TGTGCCAGCAGCTTAAATCTAAGGACAGGGGTTGTTGGCTACACCTTC. Translating gives CASSLNLRTGVVGYTF. The chain has TRBV13 and TRBJ1-2; TRBD1 aligns across 9 bases. V gave up 2 bases and J gave up 7 bases; unmatched junction bases: 11. CDR3 length: 16 amino acids. Germline CDR1 and CDR2: PRHDT and FYEKMQ (reference sequence).

The CDR3 sequence: CASSLQGDRGYTF. In DNA, the CDR3 is TGTGCCAGCAGTTTACAGGGAGACAGGGGCTACACCTTC. The chain carries TRBV12-3 or TRBV12-4 and TRBJ1-2, with a tentative D call TRBD1 (6 bases). The V and J ends lost 2 bases and 8 bases respectively, with 12 bases between them. The CDR3 extends over 13 amino acids.

This clone has only one observation. This rearrangement joins TRBV5-6 to TRBJ1-4; tentatively, D is TRBD1 (5 bases). This CDR3 is 15 amino acids long. V lost 3 bases and J 8 bases, leaving 17 bases between the germline ends. The germline V gene encodes CDR1 SGHDT and CDR2 YYEEEE. CDR3 loop: CASSSGSGRREKLFF. CDR3 nucleotides: TGTGCCAGCAGCTCAGGGTCCGGACGTCGGGAAAAACTGTTTTTT.

This chain joins TRBV5-1 and TRBJ2-5, with 7 bases fitting TRBD1. CDR3 length: 15 residues. The germline CDR1 and CDR2 sequences are SGHRS and YFSETQ. With 4 bases clipped from V and 5 bases from J, the junction kept 11 bases outside the gene matches. CDR3 amino acids: CASSRSATGTETQYF. The CDR3 region has the DNA TGCGCCAGCAGCCGATCCGCGACAGGGACGGAGACCCAGTACTTC.

The rearrangement joins TRBV7-2 to TRBJ2-1; TRBD2 aligns across 10 bases. CDR3 length equals 17 residues. J gave up 2 bases and V 4 bases, and 8 bases lay outside the gene matches. CDR1 is SGHTA, CDR2 FQGNSA, per germline. The CDR3 DNA sequence: TGTGCCAGCAGCTCCCAGATAGCGGGGGGTCCCTACAATGAGCAGTTCTTC. It encodes CASSSQIAGGPYNEQFF.